Listed below are T cell receptor beta chains from one sample, sequenced in a study of T-cell reconstitution after alpha-beta-depleted transplantation in children. A single record per CDR3 protein comes from TCRdb applying MiXCR to the PCR reads. This sample has around 580,000 distinct CDR3 sequences; roughly 27% occur once, and the top ten carry around a third. The sequenced sample was PBMCs, obtained before TCRalphabeta/CD19-depleted stem cell transplant. All receptors come from a boy less than two years old with Wiskott-Aldrich syndrome, due to receive a stem cell transplant. Each CDR3 is given with its conserved first and last residue. Only some rows state a clone size, as once, few, many or a class for expanded clones.

v_gene,abundance,CDR3aa
TRBV5-1,.,CASSLSSGRNSPLHF
TRBV7-2,few,CASSLARGASGELFF
TRBV3-1,few,CASSQVLLSHEQFF
TRBV14,.,CASSQVTGWYTEAFF
TRBV5-1,.,CASSLSWIGSESYNEQFF
TRBV5-1,.,CASSLSVGVTAEAFF
TRBV7-6,.,CASSYRTANSGNTIYF
TRBV18,.,CASSPAGGPNGELFF
TRBV15,.,CATSRAAIPEGDGYTF
TRBV12-3/TRBV12-4,many,CASSPQWNEQFF
TRBV5-5,.,CASSLASWVNEQFF
TRBV28,.,CASIDSGGGSPLHF
TRBV4-1,few,CASSQDLWVGTDTQYF
TRBV7-2,.,CASSLARTSGRYYEQYF
TRBV5-5,.,CASSPVPGQGNQPQHF
TRBV10-3,once,CAISKQGSYEQYF
TRBV29-1,.,CSVEGVGRAVGQYF
TRBV5-1,.,CASSLVFRGTSVDTQYF
TRBV5-4,.,CASSPTSGRQPETQYF
TRBV9,.,CASSVLAGVYNEQFF
TRBV28,few,CASSPRQGDGYTF
TRBV11-2,.,CASSSWTAWSYEQYF
TRBV7-9,few,CASSLVGLPTYEQYF
TRBV20-1,.,CSASLLAGGTPDTQYF
TRBV7-9,.,CASSPGRGVRAYNEQFF
TRBV20-1,.,CSANREPGEQYF
TRBV4-1,.,CASSQRLAGQETQYF
TRBV20-1,.,CSASREPNEKLFF
TRBV5-1,few,CASSLGPRLVTKQFF
TRBV10-2,.,CASSGWSGRSYGQYF
TRBV29-1,few,CSVLGQGVPEAFF
TRBV29-1,few,CSLAGGSNEQFF
TRBV7-9,few,CASSLASGRGNEKLFF
TRBV12-3/TRBV12-4,.,CASSLRPEENYGYTF
TRBV27,once,CASSPRSGRNTEAFF
TRBV12-3/TRBV12-4,.,CASSFASSTGELFF
TRBV27,few,CASSLYLGGAFYEQYF
TRBV20-1,.,CSARDSREGHNEQFF
TRBV28,few,CASSRGRYSYNEQFF
TRBV5-1,.,CASTESIRPATNEKLFF
TRBV20-1,.,CRQVNEQYF
TRBV5-1,.,CASRQGTASYNEQFF
TRBV20-1,few,CSAKSAGGYNEQFF
TRBV9,few,CASSVVPGTSGRISNEQFF
TRBV5-1,few,CASSLLGMNTGELFF
TRBV5-1,.,CASSSLGGTYNGQFF
TRBV5-5,.,CASSLVRFSYEQYF
TRBV5-1,.,CASSWGLATNEQFF
TRBV5-1,few,CASHLGGGLSYNEQFF
TRBV5-1,few,CASSSLAGAGTDTQYF
TRBV5-1,.,CASSHDRETDTQYF
TRBV10-3,.,CAISGINQRERTDTQYF
TRBV5-1,.,CASSLGTAYEKLFF